This T cell receptor beta chain comes out of a study of metastatic and nonmetastatic thyroid tumors. Overall study results and limits: The reported finding was significantly higher TCR beta diversity in malignant thyroid tumors relative to benign nodules, in blood and tumor.

Source study methods: A classifier of distant metastasis in papillary thyroid cancer was built from CDR3 differences (across clinicopathological groups). TCRdb re-analyzed the PCR reads using MiXCR. The V and J calls were not made by the authors but by TCRdb's processing. The sample contains more than 20,000 clones, less than 20% of which appear only once. This clone was detected ten times or more. What it recognizes is unknown. Not a single patient had been given any form of treatment at any point before undergoing thyroid surgery. Deletions cut 3 bases from V and 2 bases from J, with 10 bases between. The CDR3 runs 13 residues. Per germline, CDR1 GTSNPN and CDR2 SVGIG (reference sequence).

This clonotype was sampled from a male donor with papillary thyroid cancer or a benign thyroid nodule (not recorded which). Some clones in this sample may be carry-over from other donors' samples. The V gene is TRBV30, the J gene TRBJ1-2; D perhaps matches TRBD1 (6 bases). The sample was adjacent normal tissue. The CDR3: CAWRSRGNYGYTF. The CDR3 DNA sequence: TGTGCCTGGAGAAGCAGGGGAAACTATGGCTACACCTTC. Filled out from reference TRBV30 and TRBJ1-2, the complete variable domain reads SQTIHQWPATLVQPVGSPLSLECTVEGTSNPNLYWYRQAAGRGLQLLFYSVGIGQISSEVPQNLSASRPQDRQFILSSKKLLLSDSGFYLCAWRSRGNYGYTFGSGTRLTVV.